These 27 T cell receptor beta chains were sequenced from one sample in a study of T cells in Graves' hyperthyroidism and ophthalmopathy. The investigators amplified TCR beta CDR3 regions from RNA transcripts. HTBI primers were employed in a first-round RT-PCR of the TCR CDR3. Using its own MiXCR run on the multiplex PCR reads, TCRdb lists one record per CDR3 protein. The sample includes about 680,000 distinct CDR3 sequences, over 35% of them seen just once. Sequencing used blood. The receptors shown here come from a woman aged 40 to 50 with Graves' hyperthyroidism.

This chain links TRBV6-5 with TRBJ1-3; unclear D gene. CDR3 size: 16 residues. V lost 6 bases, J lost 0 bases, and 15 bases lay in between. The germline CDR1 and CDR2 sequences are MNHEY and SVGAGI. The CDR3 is CASSLDPSRSGNTIYF. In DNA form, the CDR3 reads TGTGCCAGCAGCTTAGACCCCTCTCGCTCTGGAAACACCATATATTTT.

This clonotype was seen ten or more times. This CDR3 is CASSNRMNTEAFF. Written as DNA, the CDR3 is TGTGCCAGCAGCAACAGAATGAACACTGAAGCTTTCTTT. The V and J genes are TRBV7-2 and TRBJ1-1, with D hard to call. CDR1 SGHTA and CDR2 FQGNSA come from the germline V gene. The CDR3 runs to 13 residues. Trimming removed 5 bases from V and 0 bases from J, with 7 bases in between.

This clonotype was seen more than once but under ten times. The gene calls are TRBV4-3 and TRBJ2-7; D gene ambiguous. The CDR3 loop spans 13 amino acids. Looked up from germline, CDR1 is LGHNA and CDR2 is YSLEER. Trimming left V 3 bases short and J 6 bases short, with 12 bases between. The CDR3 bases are TGCGCCAGCAGCCATGCGACCGGATCCGAGCAGTACTTC. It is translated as CASSHATGSEQYF.

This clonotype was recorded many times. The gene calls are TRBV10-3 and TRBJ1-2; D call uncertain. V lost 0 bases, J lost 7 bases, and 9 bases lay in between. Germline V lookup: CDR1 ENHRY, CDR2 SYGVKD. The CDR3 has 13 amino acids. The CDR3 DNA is TGTGCCATCAGTGAGTCGTGGGCTTTTGGCTACACCTTC. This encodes CAISESWAFGYTF.

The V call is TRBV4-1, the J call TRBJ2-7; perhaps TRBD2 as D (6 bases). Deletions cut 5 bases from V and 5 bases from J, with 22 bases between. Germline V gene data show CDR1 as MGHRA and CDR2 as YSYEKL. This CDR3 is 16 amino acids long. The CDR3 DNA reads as TGCGCCAGCAGCGTGCCGGGACTCGGGCTTGAACACGAGCAGTACTTC. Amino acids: CASSVPGLGLEHEQYF.

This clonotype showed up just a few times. This CDR3 is CASTGQANTGELFF. CDR3 coding DNA: TGTGCCAGCACGGGGCAAGCGAACACCGGGGAGCTGTTTTTT. V usage is TRBV2 and J usage is TRBJ2-2; perhaps D is TRBD1 or TRBD2 (5 bases each). V was clipped by 7 bases and J by 0 bases, with 9 bases between them. The germline gives CDR1 SNHLY, CDR2 FYNNEI. The CDR3 extends over 14 amino acids.

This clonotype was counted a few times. The CDR3 DNA reads TGTGCCAGCAGCTCCGAGGGGGTGGGGGAGCTGTTTTTT. Translated: CASSSEGVGELFF. The chain links TRBV7-2 to TRBJ2-2; D may be TRBD1 (6 bases). The CDR3 covers 13 residues. Trimming cost V 4 bases and J 8 bases, with 11 bases left between them. The germline gives CDR1 SGHTA, CDR2 FQGNSA.

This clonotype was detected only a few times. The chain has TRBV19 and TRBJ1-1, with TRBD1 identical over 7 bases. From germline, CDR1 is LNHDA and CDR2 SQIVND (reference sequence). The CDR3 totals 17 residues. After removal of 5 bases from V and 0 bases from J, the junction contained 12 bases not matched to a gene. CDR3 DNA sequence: TGTGCCAGTAGTCCCGGACAGGCTTTCTCCGTGAACACTGAAGCTTTCTTT. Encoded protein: CASSPGQAFSVNTEAFF.

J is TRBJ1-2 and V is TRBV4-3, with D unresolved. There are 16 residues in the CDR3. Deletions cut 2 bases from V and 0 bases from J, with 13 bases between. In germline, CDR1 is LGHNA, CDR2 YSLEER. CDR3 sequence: CASSQIFFVTNYGYTF. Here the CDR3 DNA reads TGCGCCAGCAGCCAAATTTTTTTCGTTACTAACTATGGCTACACCTTC.

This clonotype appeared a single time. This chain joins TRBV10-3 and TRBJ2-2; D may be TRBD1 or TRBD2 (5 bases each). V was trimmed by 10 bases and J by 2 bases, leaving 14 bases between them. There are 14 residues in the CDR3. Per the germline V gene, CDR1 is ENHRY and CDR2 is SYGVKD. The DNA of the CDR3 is TGTGCCAGCCATCGGGACCATAACACCGGGGAGCTGTTTTTT. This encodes CASHRDHNTGELFF.

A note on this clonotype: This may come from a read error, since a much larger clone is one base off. CDR3 region: CAGSSRTGSVAFF. The CDR3 nucleotides read TGTGCCGGCAGCTCGAGGACAGGGTCCGTAGCTTTCTTT. V usage is TRBV12-3 or TRBV12-4 and J usage is TRBJ1-1, with TRBD1 matching over 8 bases. The CDR3 is 13 amino acids.

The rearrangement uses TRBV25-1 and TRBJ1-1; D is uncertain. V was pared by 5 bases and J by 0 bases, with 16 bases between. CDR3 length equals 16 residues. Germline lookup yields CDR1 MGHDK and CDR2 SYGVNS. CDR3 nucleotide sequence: TGTGCCAGCAGTTTACTTTGGGGTAACATGAACACTGAAGCTTTCTTT. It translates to CASSLLWGNMNTEAFF.

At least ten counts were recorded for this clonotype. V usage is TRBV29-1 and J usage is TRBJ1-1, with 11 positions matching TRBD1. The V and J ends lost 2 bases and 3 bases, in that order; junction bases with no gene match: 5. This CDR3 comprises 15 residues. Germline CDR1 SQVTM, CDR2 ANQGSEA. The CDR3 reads CSVETGTGGHTEAFF. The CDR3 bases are TGCAGCGTTGAAACCGGGACAGGGGGTCACACTGAAGCTTTCTTT.

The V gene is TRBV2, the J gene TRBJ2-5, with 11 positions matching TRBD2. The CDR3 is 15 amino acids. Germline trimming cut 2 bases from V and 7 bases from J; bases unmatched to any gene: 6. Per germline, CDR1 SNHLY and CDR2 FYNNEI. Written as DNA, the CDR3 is TGTGCCAGCAGTGAAACTAGCGGGGGACTGGGGACCCAGTACTTC. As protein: CASSETSGGLGTQYF.

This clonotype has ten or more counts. DNA for the CDR3: TGTGCCAGCAGTTTAGCGCTGCGGGGTGGTGGCTACACCTTC. This gives the protein CASSLALRGGGYTF. The chain carries TRBV12-3 or TRBV12-4 and TRBJ1-2; D ambiguous. The V gene lost 0 bases and the J gene lost 7 bases, with 12 bases spanning the gap. The CDR3 has 14 residues.

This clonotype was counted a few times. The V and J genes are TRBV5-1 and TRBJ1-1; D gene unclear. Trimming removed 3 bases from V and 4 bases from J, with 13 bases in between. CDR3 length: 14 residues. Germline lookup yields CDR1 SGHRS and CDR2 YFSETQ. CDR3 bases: TGCGCCAGCAGCTCCGGGTCCGACGGCACTGAAGCTTTCTTT. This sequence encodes CASSSGSDGTEAFF.

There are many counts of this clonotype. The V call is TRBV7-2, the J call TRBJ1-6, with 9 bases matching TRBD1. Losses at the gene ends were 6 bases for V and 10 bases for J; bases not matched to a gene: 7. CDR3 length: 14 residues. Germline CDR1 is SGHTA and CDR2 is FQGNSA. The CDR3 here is CASRPGQGQSPLHF. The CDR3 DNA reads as TGTGCCAGCAGACCGGGACAGGGTCAATCACCCCTCCACTTT. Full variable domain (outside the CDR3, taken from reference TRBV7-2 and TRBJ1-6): GAGVSQSPSNKVTEKGKDVELRCDPISGHTALYWYRQSLGQGLEFLIYFQGNSAPDKSGLPSDRFSAERTGGSVSTLTIQRTQQEDSAVYLCASRPGQGQSPLHFGNGTRLTVT.

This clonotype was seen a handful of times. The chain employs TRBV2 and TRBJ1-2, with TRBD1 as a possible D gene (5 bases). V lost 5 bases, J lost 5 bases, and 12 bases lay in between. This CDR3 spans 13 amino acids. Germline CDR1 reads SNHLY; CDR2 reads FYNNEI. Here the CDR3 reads CASSLLGEYGYTF. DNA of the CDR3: TGTGCCAGCAGTTTATTGGGGGAGTATGGCTACACCTTC. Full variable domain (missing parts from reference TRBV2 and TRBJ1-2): EPEVTQTPSHQVTQMGQEVILRCVPISNHLYFYWYRQILGQKVEFLVSFYNNEISEKSEIFDDQFSVERPDGSNFTLKIRSTKLEDSAMYFCASSLLGEYGYTFGSGTRLTVV.

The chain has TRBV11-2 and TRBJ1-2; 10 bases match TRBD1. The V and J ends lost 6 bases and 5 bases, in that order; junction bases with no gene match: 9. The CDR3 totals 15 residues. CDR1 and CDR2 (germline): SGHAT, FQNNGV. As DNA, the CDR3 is TGTGCCAGCAGACCGCCGGGACAGGGGCTATATGGCTACACCTTC. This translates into CASRPPGQGLYGYTF.

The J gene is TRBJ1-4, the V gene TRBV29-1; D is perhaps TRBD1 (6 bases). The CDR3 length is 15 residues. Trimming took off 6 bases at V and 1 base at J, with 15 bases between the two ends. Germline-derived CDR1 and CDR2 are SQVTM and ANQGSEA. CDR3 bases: TGCAGCGTCAAGGACAGCCGGGGAACTAATGAAAAACTGTTTTTT. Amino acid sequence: CSVKDSRGTNEKLFF.

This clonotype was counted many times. CDR3 protein: CASSDPQGLKPQHF. As DNA, the CDR3 is TGTGCCAGCAGTGACCCGCAGGGGCTAAAGCCCCAGCATTTT. The V gene is TRBV2, the J gene TRBJ1-5, with D maybe TRBD1 (6 bases). This CDR3 comprises 14 residues. In germline, CDR1 is SNHLY, CDR2 FYNNEI. Trimming removed 3 bases from V and 8 bases from J, with 14 bases in between. Full variable domain (missing parts from reference TRBV2 and TRBJ1-5): EPEVTQTPSHQVTQMGQEVILRCVPISNHLYFYWYRQILGQKVEFLVSFYNNEISEKSEIFDDQFSVERPDGSNFTLKIRSTKLEDSAMYFCASSDPQGLKPQHFGDGTRLSIL.

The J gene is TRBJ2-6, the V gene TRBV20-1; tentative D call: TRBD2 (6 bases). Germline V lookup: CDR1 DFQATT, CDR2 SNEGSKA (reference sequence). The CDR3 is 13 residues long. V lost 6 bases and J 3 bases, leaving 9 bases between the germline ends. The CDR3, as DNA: TGCAGTGCCGGAGGGATTGGGGCCAACGTCCTGACTTTC. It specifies CSAGGIGANVLTF.

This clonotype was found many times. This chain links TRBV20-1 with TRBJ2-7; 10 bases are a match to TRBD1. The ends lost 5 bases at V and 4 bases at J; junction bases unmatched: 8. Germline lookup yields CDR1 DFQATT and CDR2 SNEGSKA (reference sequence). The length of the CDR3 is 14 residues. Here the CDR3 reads CSAFRDRGQYEQYF. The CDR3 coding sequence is TGCAGTGCTTTCCGGGACAGGGGACAATACGAGCAGTACTTC.

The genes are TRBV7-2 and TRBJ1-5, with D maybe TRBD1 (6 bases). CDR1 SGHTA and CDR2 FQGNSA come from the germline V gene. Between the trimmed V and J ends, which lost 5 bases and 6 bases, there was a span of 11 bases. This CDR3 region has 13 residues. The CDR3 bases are TGTGCCAGCAGCCCCGAGGGGGGTCAGCCCCAGCATTTT. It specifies CASSPEGGQPQHF.

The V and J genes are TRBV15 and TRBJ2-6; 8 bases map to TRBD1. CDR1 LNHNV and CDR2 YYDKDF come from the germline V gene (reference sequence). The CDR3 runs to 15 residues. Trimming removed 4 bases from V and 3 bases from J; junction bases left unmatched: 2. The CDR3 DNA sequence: TGTGCCACCAGCACGACAGGGGTTGGGGCCAACGTCCTGACTTTC. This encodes CATSTTGVGANVLTF.

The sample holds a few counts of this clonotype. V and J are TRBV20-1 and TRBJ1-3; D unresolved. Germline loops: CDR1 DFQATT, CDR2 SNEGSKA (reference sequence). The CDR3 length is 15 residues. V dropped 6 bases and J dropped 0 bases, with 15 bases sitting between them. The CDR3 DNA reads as TGCAGTGCCAAACCCCCGATTGCCTCTGGAAACACCATATATTTT. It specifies CSAKPPIASGNTIYF.

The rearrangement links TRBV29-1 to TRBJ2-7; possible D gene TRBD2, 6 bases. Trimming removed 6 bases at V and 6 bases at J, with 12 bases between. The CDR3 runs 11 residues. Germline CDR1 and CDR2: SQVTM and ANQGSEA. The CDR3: CSVETGVEQYF. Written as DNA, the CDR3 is TGCAGCGTCGAGACGGGAGTCGAGCAGTACTTC.